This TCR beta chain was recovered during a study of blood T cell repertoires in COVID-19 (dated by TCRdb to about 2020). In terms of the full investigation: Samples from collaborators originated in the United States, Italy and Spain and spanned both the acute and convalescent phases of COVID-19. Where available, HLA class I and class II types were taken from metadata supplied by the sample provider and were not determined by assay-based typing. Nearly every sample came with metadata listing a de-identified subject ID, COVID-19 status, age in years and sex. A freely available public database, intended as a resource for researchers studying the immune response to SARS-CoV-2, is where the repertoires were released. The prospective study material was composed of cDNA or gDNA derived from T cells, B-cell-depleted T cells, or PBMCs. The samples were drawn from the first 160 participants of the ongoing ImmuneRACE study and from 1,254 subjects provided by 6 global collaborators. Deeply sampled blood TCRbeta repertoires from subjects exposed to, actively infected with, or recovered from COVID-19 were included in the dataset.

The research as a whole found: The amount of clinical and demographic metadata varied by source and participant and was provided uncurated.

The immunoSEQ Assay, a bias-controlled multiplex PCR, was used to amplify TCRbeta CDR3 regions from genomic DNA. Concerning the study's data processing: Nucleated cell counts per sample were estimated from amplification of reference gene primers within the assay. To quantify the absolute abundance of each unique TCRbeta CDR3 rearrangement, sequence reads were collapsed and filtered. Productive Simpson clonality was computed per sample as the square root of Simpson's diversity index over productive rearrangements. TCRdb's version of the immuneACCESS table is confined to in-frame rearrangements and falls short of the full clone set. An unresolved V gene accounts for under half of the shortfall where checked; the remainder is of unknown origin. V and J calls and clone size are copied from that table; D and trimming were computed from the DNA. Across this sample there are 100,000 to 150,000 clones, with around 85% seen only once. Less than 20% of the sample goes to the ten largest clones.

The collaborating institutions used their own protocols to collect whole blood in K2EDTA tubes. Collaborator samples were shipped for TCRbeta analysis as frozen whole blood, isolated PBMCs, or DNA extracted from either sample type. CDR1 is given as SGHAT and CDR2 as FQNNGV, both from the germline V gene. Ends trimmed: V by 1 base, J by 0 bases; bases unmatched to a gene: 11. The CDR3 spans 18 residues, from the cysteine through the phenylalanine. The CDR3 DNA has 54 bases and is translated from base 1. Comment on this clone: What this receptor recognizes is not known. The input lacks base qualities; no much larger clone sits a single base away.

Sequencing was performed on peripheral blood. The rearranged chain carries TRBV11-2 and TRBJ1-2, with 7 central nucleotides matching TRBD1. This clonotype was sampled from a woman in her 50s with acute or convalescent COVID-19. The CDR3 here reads CASSLGPLTGTTNYGYTF. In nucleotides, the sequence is TGTGCCAGCAGCTTAGGCCCCCTGACAGGGACCACTAACTATGGCTACACCTTC.